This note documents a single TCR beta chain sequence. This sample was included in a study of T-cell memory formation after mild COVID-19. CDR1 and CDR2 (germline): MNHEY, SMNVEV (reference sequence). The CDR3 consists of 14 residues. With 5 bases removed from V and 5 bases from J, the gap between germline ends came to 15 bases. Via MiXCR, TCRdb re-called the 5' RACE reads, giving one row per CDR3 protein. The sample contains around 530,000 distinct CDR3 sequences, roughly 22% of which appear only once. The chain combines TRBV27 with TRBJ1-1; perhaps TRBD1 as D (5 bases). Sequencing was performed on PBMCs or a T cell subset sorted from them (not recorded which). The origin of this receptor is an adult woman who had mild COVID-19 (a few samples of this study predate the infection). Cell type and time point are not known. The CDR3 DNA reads TGTGCCAGCAGTGCCCCGGGGGGTTGGACTGAAGCTTTCTTT. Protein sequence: CASSAPGGWTEAFF.